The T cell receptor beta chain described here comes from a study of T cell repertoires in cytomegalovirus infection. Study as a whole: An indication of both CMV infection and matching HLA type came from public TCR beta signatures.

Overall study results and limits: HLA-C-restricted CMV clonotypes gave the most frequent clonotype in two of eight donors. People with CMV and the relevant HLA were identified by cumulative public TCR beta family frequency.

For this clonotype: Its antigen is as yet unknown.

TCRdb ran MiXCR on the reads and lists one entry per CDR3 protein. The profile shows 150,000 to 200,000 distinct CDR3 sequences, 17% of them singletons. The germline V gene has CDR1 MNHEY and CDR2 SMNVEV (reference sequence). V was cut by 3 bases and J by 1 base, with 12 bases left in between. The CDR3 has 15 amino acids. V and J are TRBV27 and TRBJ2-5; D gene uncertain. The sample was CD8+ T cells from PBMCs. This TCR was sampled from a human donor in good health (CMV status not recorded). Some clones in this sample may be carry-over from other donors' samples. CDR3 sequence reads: CASSLERRPQETQYF. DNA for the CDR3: TGTGCCAGCAGTTTGGAAAGACGGCCCCAAGAGACCCAGTACTTC.